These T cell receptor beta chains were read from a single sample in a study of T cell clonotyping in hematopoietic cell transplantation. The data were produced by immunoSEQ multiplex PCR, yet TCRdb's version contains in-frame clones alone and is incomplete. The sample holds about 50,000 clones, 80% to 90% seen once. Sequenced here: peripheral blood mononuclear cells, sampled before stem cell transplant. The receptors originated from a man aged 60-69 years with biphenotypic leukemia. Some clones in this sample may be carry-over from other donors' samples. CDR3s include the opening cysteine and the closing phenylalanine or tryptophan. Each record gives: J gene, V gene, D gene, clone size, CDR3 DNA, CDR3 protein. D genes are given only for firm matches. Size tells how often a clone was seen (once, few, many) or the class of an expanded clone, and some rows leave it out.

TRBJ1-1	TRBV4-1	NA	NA	TGCGCCAGCAGCTACCCAGGGAGGGGGATGGGTGCTTTCTTT	CASSYPGRGMGAFF
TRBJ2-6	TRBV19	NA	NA	TGTGCCAGTACCGTAAGGACTGATGGGGCCAACGTCCTGACTTTC	CASTVRTDGANVLTF
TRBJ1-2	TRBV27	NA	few	TGTGCCAGCAGTTTCAAACCTCTTTACTATGGCTACACCTTC	CASSFKPLYYGYTF
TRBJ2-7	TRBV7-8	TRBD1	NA	TGTGCCAGCAGCCGGACAGGGGGCTACGAGCAGTACTTC	CASSRTGGYEQYF
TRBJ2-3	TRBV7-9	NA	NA	TGTGCCAGCAGCTGGGACCCTAGGGATACGCAGTATTTT	CASSWDPRDTQYF
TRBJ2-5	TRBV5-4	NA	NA	TGTGCCAGCAGCCAACCGGGGCCTAGGGAGGAGACCCAGTACTTC	CASSQPGPREETQYF
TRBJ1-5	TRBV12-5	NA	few	TGTGCTAGTGGTTTGGGCCGGATGGGCAGCAATCAGCCCCAGCATTTT	CASGLGRMGSNQPQHF
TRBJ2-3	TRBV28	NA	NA	TGTGCCAGCAGTTTAACCGGGGGTTCGGATACGCAGTATTTT	CASSLTGGSDTQYF
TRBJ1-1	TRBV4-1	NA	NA	TGCGCCAGCAGCCAAGTAACACGGGTCGTGGGCGCTTTCTTT	CASSQVTRVVGAFF
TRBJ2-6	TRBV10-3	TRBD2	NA	TGTGCCATCAGCGTCACTAGCGGGAGCGACTCTGGGGCCAACGTCCTGACTTTC	CAISVTSGSDSGANVLTF
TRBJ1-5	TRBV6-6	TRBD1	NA	TGTGCCAGCGGGCCCGGGACAGTTCGCCAGCCCCAGCATTTT	CASGPGTVRQPQHF
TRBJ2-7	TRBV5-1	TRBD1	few	TGCGCCAGCAGCCAGGGGACAGGCGCCGACGAGCAGTACTTC	CASSQGTGADEQYF
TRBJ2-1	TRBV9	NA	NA	TGTGCCAGCAGCTCCGTAGGGGGAGCGGGCGGTTACAATGAGCAGTTCTTC	CASSSVGGAGGYNEQFF
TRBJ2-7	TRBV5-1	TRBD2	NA	TGCGCCAGCAGCTTGCATGGGGAAGCGGGGAACGAGCAGTACTTC	CASSLHGEAGNEQYF
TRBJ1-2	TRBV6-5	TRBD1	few	TGTGCCAGCAGTCCGGAGGGGGCGAGCGGCTACACCTTC	CASSPEGASGYTF
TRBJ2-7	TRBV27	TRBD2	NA	TGTGCCAGCCGAATCACTAGCGGGCTCGTCTACGAGCAGTACTTC	CASRITSGLVYEQYF
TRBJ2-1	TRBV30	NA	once	TGTGCCTGGAGTGGAATTGGGGGTTACAATGAGCAGTTCTTC	CAWSGIGGYNEQFF
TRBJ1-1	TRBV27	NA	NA	TGTGCCAGCAGTTTAAGGGGCGCCGAAAGGGCTTTCTTT	CASSLRGAERAFF
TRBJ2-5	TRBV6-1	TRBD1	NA	TGTGCCAGCAGTGCAGGGACAGTGCGAGGGGAGACCCAGTACTTC	CASSAGTVRGETQYF
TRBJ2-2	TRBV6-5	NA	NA	TGTGCCAGCAGTTACCTGGGCGGAACCGGGGCCGGGGAGCTGTTTTTT	CASSYLGGTGAGELFF
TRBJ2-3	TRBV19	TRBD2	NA	TGTGCCAGTAGCCCCGGGAGGGTCCCAGATACGCAGTATTTT	CASSPGRVPDTQYF
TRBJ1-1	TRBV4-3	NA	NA	TGCGCCAGCAGCCAAGGGCCGGAAAACACTGAAGCTTTCTTT	CASSQGPENTEAFF
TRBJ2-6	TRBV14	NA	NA	TGTGCCAGCAGCCAAGATAGAGGACAATCCTGGACCGGGGCCAACGTCCTGACTTTC	CASSQDRGQSWTGANVLTF
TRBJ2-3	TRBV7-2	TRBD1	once	TGTGCCAGCAGCCCGGGACAGGGCCCAGATACGCAGTATTTT	CASSPGQGPDTQYF
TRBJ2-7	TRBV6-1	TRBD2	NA	TGTGCCAGCAGTGAATACGGCAGCGGGAGAGGCCCCTACGAGCAGTACTTC	CASSEYGSGRGPYEQYF
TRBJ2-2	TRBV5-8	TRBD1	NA	TGTGCCAGCAGCTCTGACAGGGACCCCGGGGAGCTGTTTTTT	CASSSDRDPGELFF
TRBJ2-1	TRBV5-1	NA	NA	TGCGCCAGCAGCTCTGACATACCGATCAACAATGAGCAGTTCTTC	CASSSDIPINNEQFF
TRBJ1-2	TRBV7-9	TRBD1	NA	TGTGCCAGCAGCTTATCGGGACAGGGGGTAATATACTATGGCTACACCTTC	CASSLSGQGVIYYGYTF
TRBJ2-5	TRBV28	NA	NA	TGTGCCAGCAGTTTATTTAGCGAGACCCAGTACTTC	CASSLFSETQYF